Listed below are T cell receptor beta chains from one sample, sequenced in a study of CD8+CD57+ T cells in acquired aplastic anemia. TCRdb reanalysed the reads using MiXCR and keeps one entry per CDR3 protein. The sample contains some 150,000 distinct CDR3 sequences, 71% of which appear only once. The sequencing input was sorted CD4+, CD8+, or CD8+CD57+ T cells (not recorded which) from PBMCs. The receptors derive from a human donor with aplastic anemia. Each CDR3 is given with its conserved first and last residue. The D gene is left open where the match is weak. Expanded clones are given a class, and other clones once, few, many or no size at all.

TRBJ2-7	NA	TRBV6-6	TRBD1	CASTDMDRVYEQYF	TGTGCCAGCACCGATATGGACAGGGTATACGAGCAGTACTTC
TRBJ2-7	NA	TRBV10-2	NA	CASRQQIYEQYF	TGCGCCAGCAGGCAACAGATTTACGAGCAGTACTTC
TRBJ2-7	few	TRBV5-6	TRBD2	CASSTGLADYEQYF	TGTGCCAGCAGCACTGGACTAGCGGACTACGAGCAGTACTTC
TRBJ1-1	NA	TRBV20-1	NA	CTTPGHGNTEAFF	TGCACCACTCCGGGACACGGGAACACTGAAGCTTTCTTT
TRBJ2-5	NA	TRBV3-1	NA	CASSLAERRQETQYF	TGTGCCAGCAGCTTAGCGGAGCGGAGGCAAGAGACCCAGTACTTC
TRBJ2-5	NA	TRBV19	TRBD2	CASSGTSSQTQYF	TGTGCCAGTAGTGGGACTAGCAGTCAGACCCAGTACTTC
TRBJ1-2	NA	TRBV27	TRBD1	CASSLSTGEYGYTF	TGTGCCAGCAGTTTATCGACAGGGGAGTATGGCTACACCTTC
TRBJ2-7	few	TRBV5-1	TRBD1	CASSMTGLSYEQYF	TGCGCCAGCAGCATGACAGGGCTCTCCTACGAGCAGTACTTC
TRBJ2-7	NA	TRBV11-3	NA	CASSSHQGARSYEQYF	TGTGCCAGCAGCTCACACCAGGGAGCACGCTCCTACGAGCAGTACTTC
TRBJ2-3	NA	TRBV7-9	NA	CASRWGSTDTQYF	TGTGCCAGCCGATGGGGAAGCACAGATACGCAGTATTTT
TRBJ2-5	NA	TRBV2	NA	CASSEGQTQETQYF	TGTGCCAGCAGTGAAGGACAGACTCAAGAGACCCAGTACTTC
TRBJ1-1	NA	TRBV25-1	TRBD1	CASRRSGQGQAEAFF	TGTGCCAGCCGCCGAAGTGGACAGGGGCAGGCTGAAGCTTTCTTT
TRBJ2-7	many	TRBV2	NA	CATAYDEQYF	TGTGCCACCGCCTACGACGAGCAGTACTTC
TRBJ2-3	NA	TRBV9	NA	CASSVVGGTDTQYF	TGTGCCAGCAGCGTAGTCGGGGGTACGGATACGCAGTATTTT
TRBJ2-1	few	TRBV7-9	TRBD2	CASSLGLAIHEQLF	TGTGCCAGCAGCCTGGGACTAGCGATCCATGAGCAGCTCTTC
TRBJ1-2	NA	TRBV10-3	NA	CAISEGPGPLGYTF	TGTGCCATCAGTGAAGGCCCAGGACCCCTGGGCTACACCTTC
TRBJ2-7	medium-sized	TRBV6-1	TRBD1	CASMDWGQDRAYEQYF	TGTGCCAGCATGGATTGGGGGCAAGACAGGGCGTACGAGCAGTACTTC
TRBJ2-6	few	TRBV6-4	NA	CASSGAGEAGELTF	TGTGCCAGCAGTGGGGCAGGGGAAGCCGGGGAGCTGACTTTC
TRBJ2-7	NA	TRBV5-6	NA	CASRARGHSYEQYF	TGTGCCAGCAGGGCCAGAGGGCACTCCTACGAGCAGTACTTC
TRBJ2-7	NA	TRBV10-1	TRBD1	CASSESNRGHVYEQYF	TGCGCCAGCAGTGAGTCGAACAGGGGGCACGTATACGAGCAGTACTTC
TRBJ1-2	NA	TRBV12-3/TRBV12-4	TRBD1	CASRPTGGSGYTF	TGTGCCAGCAGACCGACAGGGGGAAGTGGCTACACCTTC
TRBJ2-3	NA	TRBV7-2	NA	CASSPRGVPDTQYF	TGTGCCAGCAGCCCTAGGGGGGTCCCAGATACGCAGTATTTT
TRBJ2-2	once	TRBV7-6	NA	CASSLASGANTGELFF	TGTGCCAGCAGCTTAGCCTCCGGAGCGAACACCGGGGAGCTGTTTTTC
TRBJ2-7	NA	TRBV19	NA	CASSIGSSYEQYF	TGTGCCAGTAGTATAGGTAGCAGCTACGAGCAGTACTTC
TRBJ1-1	NA	TRBV19	TRBD1	CASSDRGGFEAFF	TGTGCCAGTAGCGACAGGGGAGGGTTTGAAGCTTTCTTT
TRBJ2-7	NA	TRBV2	TRBD1	CASSVGQAEQYF	TGTGCCAGCAGTGTGGGACAGGCCGAGCAGTACTTC
TRBJ2-5	NA	TRBV7-2	TRBD2	CASSFVSGGAGETQYF	TGTGCCAGCAGCTTTGTTAGCGGGGGGGCTGGGGAGACCCAGTACTTC
TRBJ2-3	NA	TRBV20-1	NA	CSAMSGPRGTDTQYF	TGCAGTGCTATGTCGGGGCCCAGAGGCACAGATACGCAGTATTTT
TRBJ2-3	NA	TRBV19	NA	CASSIDSASTDTQYF	TGTGCCAGTAGTATCGACAGCGCTAGCACAGATACGCAGTATTTT
TRBJ1-2	NA	TRBV29-1	NA	CSVEGASDYGYTF	TGCAGCGTAGAAGGAGCGTCTGACTATGGCTACACCTTC
TRBJ2-5	NA	TRBV7-6	TRBD1	CASSEGQGGETQYF	TGTGCCAGCAGCGAAGGACAGGGGGGAGAGACCCAGTACTTC
TRBJ2-7	NA	TRBV29-1	NA	CTQPWGSAKQLIYEQYF	TGCACCCAACCCTGGGGATCCGCCAAACAGCTTATCTACGAGCAGTACTTC
TRBJ1-5	once	TRBV19	NA	CASSLQSPGGNQPQHF	TGTGCCAGTAGTTTACAGTCTCCTGGAGGGAATCAGCCCCAGCATTTT
TRBJ2-7	once	TRBV12-3/TRBV12-4	NA	CATSETGGGTYEQYF	TGTGCCACCAGTGAAACAGGAGGCGGGACCTACGAGCAGTACTTC
TRBJ1-1	NA	TRBV2	NA	CASSGWGGREAFF	TGTGCCAGCAGTGGTTGGGGGGGTAGGGAAGCTTTCTTT
TRBJ1-1	NA	TRBV19	NA	CASTPRRNTEAFF	TGTGCCAGTACCCCGCGGCGAAACACTGAAGCTTTCTTT
TRBJ1-1	NA	TRBV20-1	TRBD1	CSATGTGADCYTVWAEAFF	TGCAGTGCTACCGGGACAGGGGCTGATTGCTACACAGTGTGGGCTGAAGCTTTCTTT
TRBJ2-1	NA	TRBV14	NA	CASSQAWGWDEQFF	TGTGCCAGCAGCCAAGCGTGGGGCTGGGATGAGCAGTTCTTC
TRBJ2-7	NA	TRBV19	TRBD2	CASSRTSRYEQYF	TGTGCCAGTAGTAGGACTAGTAGGTACGAGCAGTACTTC
TRBJ2-7	NA	TRBV20-1	NA	CSAGDHEQYF	TGCAGTGCTGGAGATCACGAGCAGTACTTC
TRBJ1-1	NA	TRBV7-8	NA	CASTPPSTLGAEAFF	TGTGCCAGCACCCCACCATCCACCCTTGGAGCTGAAGCTTTCTTT
TRBJ1-1	NA	TRBV25-1	TRBD1	CASRETGLHTEAFF	TGTGCCAGCAGAGAGACAGGGTTGCACACTGAAGCTTTCTTT
TRBJ1-4	NA	TRBV6-6	NA	CASSSDRRGTNEKLFF	TGTGCCAGCAGTTCCGACAGGCGTGGAACTAATGAAAAACTGTTTTTT
TRBJ1-1	NA	TRBV25-1	NA	CASSESGKNTEAFF	TGTGCCAGCAGTGAATCGGGAAAGAACACTGAAGCTTTCTTT